This T cell receptor beta chain was captured by sequencing in a study of T cells expressing NK-cell markers. This CDR3 is 14 amino acids long. The V gene's germline CDR1 is SGHTA and CDR2 FQGNSA. 5'RACE template switching with UMIs generated TCR beta cDNA. TCRdb reprocessed the 5' RACE reads; each CDR3 protein has one entry and no DNA is given. This sample's table reports some 410,000 distinct CDR3 sequences. This clonotype originated in a woman between 18 and 70 years old in good health. The chain has TRBV7-2 and TRBJ2-2; no DNA is available, so the TRBD2 call from TCRdb remains unchecked. Material for sequencing was blood T cells: a sorted CD56 or NKG2C T cell subset, CD4+ or CD8+ T cells, or bulk PBMC T cells (not recorded which). The CDR3 region is CASSRDTSNGELFF.